The 2 T cell receptor beta chains reported below all come from one sample, sequenced in a study of beta chain features in type 1 diabetes. Sequenced material consisted of expressed TCRB transcripts (all of the isolated RNA was reverse transcribed). Clones were read by immunoSEQ multiplex PCR, and TCRdb kept only the in-frame ones, dropping some. The data show some 250,000 clones, about 25% seen once. The sequenced material came from central memory CD4+ T cells from blood. All receptors come from a young man in good health.

This clone appeared a few times. The chain couples TRBV5-4 to TRBJ2-5, with D perhaps TRBD1 or TRBD2 (5 bases each). Germline CDR1 reads SGHNT; CDR2 reads YYREEE (reference sequence). The CDR3 sequence is 14 residues long. The V gene lost 3 bases and the J gene lost 5 bases, with 14 bases spanning the gap. DNA for the CDR3: TGTGCCAGCAGCTCCCGGGACCAAGGGGAGACCCAGTACTTC. Its protein is CASSSRDQGETQYF.

This clone showed up just a few times. The chain is built from TRBV2 and TRBJ2-5; possibly TRBD2 for D (5 bases). CDR3 size: 14 residues. Deletions cut 8 bases from V and 0 bases from J, with 13 bases between. Per the germline V gene, CDR1 is SNHLY and CDR2 is FYNNEI. The DNA of the CDR3 is TGTGCCAGCGTGGAGGCAGAGTACCAAGAGACCCAGTACTTC. This translates into CASVEAEYQETQYF.